This passage covers 4 T cell receptor beta chains from one sample sequenced in a study of T cell responses to AZD1222 COVID-19 vaccine. This table comes from immunoSEQ multiplex PCR, and its TCRdb copy is limited to in-frame clones, with some not included. The sample shows 95,000 to 150,000 clones, 85% to 95% of them seen only once. This specimen was peripheral blood, taken on day 0 of AZD1222 vaccination. The receptors come from an adult in good health.

This clone was found once. The chain couples TRBV30 to TRBJ1-6, with D unresolved. V was clipped by 4 bases and J by 7 bases, with 14 bases between them. CDR1 is GTSNPN and CDR2 is SVGIG in the germline V gene (reference sequence). The CDR3 covers 14 residues. CDR3 nucleotides: TGTGCCTGGAAGGGAGCAGCGGGGAATTCACCCCTCCACTTT. This translates into CAWKGAAGNSPLHF. Full variable domain (outside the CDR3, taken from reference TRBV30 and TRBJ1-6): SQTIHQWPATLVQPVGSPLSLECTVEGTSNPNLYWYRQAAGRGLQLLFYSVGIGQISSEVPQNLSASRPQDRQFILSSKKLLLSDSGFYLCAWKGAAGNSPLHFGNGTRLTVT.

This clone was detected once. This chain joins TRBV6-5 and TRBJ1-6; the D gene is possibly TRBD1 (5 bases). This CDR3 contains 12 residues. The V end lost 8 bases, the J end lost 6 bases, and 8 bases lay between the germline ends. Germline V gene sequence: CDR1 MNHEY, CDR2 SVGAGI. This CDR3 is CASQGGNSPLHF. The CDR3 DNA is TGTGCCAGCCAGGGAGGTAATTCACCCCTCCACTTT.

CDR3 protein: CASSSGTGGDGEAFF. CDR3 DNA: TGTGCCAGTAGCTCCGGGACAGGGGGCGATGGTGAAGCTTTCTTT. This sequence joins TRBV19 and TRBJ1-1; 12 bases agree with TRBD1. With V trimmed by 6 bases and J by 7 bases, 9 bases remained unmatched. There are 15 residues in the CDR3. Looked up from germline, CDR1 is LNHDA and CDR2 is SQIVND (reference sequence).

The chain links TRBV11-1 to TRBJ1-1; D is ambiguous. The V and J ends lost 5 bases and 10 bases respectively, with 17 bases between them. Germline-derived CDR1 and CDR2 are SGHAT and FQDESV (reference sequence). CDR3 length equals 13 residues. CDR3 loop: CASSPMTGEPAFF. As DNA, the CDR3 is TGTGCCAGCAGCCCAATGACCGGGGAACCAGCTTTCTTT.